This T cell receptor (beta chain) was sequenced during a study of shared clonotypes between healthy human individuals. At the level of the study: The study drew on a couple of women and three men aged 18 to 49 as donors.

Assay: immunoSEQ multiplex PCR; the TCRdb copy retains only in-frame clones and omits some. The sample has 2 million to 3 million clones, 90% to 95% seen once. The CDR3 spans 16 residues. Germline CDR1 and CDR2: WNHNN and SYGVQD (reference sequence). V lost 4 bases and J lost 1, with 15 bases in between. Material: naive CD4+ T cells sorted from blood. As for subset: CD45RA+ positively selected. The clonotype was recovered from a man between 18 and 29 years old in good health. V gene TRBV10-1 combines with J gene TRBJ2-3; maybe TRBD1 (5 bases). DNA of the CDR3: TGCGCCAGCAGTGGGTCGAGGACAATTCGCACAGATACGCAGTATTTT. Translated: CASSGSRTIRTDTQYF.